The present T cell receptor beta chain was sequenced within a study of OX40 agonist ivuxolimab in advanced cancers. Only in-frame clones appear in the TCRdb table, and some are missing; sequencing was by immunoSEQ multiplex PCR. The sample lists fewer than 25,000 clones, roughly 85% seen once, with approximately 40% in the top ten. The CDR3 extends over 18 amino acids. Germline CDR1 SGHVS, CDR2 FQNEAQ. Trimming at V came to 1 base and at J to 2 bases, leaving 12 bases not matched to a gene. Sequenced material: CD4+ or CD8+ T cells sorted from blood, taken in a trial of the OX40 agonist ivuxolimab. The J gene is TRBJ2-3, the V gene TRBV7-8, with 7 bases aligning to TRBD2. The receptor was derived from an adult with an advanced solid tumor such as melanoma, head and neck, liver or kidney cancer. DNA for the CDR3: TGTGCCAGCAGCTTAGGAGGGGTTAGCGGGCTAAACACAGATACGCAGTATTTT. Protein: CASSLGGVSGLNTDTQYF.